This T cell receptor beta chain was identified in a study of blood T cell repertoires in COVID-19. On the study more broadly: The United States, Italy and Spain provided the acute and convalescent COVID-19 samples.

Germline V gene lookup returns CDR1 MDHEN and CDR2 SYDVKM. The CDR3 has 17 residues. V was pared by 5 bases and J by 5 bases, with 24 bases between. In the original workflow: By means of reference gene primer amplification, nucleated cell counts were estimated. Profiled with immunoSEQ multiplex PCR; TCRdb holds only in-frame clones, not every one. V, J and clone size are taken as reported in that table, and D and trimming were inferred from the DNA itself. The profile shows about 130,000 clones, about nine tenths of them singletons. The TCR was taken from a man aged 50-59 years who had recovered from COVID-19. The rearrangement uses TRBV28 and TRBJ1-1; D remains ambiguous. The sequenced material came from PBMCs or T cells enriched from blood (not recorded which). The CDR3 DNA reads TGTGCCAGCAGTCCCCGCGGCAGGTCAGTCGCGGGTACTGAAGCTTTCTTT. It codes for CASSPRGRSVAGTEAFF.